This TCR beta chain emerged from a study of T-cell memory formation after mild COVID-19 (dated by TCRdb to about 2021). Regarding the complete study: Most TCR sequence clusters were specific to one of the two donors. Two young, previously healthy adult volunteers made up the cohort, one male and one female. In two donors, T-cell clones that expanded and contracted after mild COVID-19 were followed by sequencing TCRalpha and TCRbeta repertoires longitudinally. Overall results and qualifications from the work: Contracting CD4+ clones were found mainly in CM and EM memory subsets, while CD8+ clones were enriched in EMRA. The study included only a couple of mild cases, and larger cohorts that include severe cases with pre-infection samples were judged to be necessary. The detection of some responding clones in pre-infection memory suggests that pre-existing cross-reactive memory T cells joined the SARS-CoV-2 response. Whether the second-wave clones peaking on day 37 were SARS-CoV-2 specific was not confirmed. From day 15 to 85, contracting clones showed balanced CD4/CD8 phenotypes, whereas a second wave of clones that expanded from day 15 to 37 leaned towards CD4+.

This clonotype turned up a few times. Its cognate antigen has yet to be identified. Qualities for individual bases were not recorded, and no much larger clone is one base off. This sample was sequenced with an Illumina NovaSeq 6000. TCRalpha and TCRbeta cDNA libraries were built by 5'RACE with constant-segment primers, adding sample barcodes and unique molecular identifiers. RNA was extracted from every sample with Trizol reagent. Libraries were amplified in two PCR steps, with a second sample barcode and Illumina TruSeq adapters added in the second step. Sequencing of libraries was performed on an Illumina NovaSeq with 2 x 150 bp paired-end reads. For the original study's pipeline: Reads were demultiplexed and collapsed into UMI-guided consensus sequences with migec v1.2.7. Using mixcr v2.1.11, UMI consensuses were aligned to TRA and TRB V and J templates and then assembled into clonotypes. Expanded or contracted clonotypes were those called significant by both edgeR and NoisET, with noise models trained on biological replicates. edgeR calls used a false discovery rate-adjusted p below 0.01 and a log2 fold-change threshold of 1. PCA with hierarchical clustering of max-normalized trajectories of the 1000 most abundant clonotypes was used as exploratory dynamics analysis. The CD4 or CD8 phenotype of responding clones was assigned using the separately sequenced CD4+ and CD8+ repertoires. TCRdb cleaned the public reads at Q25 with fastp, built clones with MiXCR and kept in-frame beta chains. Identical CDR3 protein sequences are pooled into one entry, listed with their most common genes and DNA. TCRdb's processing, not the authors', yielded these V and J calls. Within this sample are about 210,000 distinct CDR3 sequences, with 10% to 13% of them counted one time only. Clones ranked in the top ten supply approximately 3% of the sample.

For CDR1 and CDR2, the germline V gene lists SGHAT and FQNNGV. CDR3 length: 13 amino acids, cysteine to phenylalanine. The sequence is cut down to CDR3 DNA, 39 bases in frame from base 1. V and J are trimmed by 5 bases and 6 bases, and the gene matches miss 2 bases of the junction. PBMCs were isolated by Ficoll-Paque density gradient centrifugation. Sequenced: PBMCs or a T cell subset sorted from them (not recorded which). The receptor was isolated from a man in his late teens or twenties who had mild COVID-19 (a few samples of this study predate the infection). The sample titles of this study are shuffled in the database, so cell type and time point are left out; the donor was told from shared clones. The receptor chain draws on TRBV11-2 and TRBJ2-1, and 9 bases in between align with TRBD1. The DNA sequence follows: TGTGCCAGCAGCCCGACAGGGGGCAATGAGCAGTTCTTC. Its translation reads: CASSPTGGNEQFF.